This TCR beta chain is drawn from a study of blood T cell repertoires in COVID-19. Study summary: Material from acute and convalescent COVID-19 was sourced from the United States, Italy and Spain.

Participants, about 18 to 100 years old, spanned under 25 US areas. Participants' own reports of clinical history determined their cohort assignment. Unmatched junction bases numbered 5, after V lost 6 bases and J lost 7 bases. This CDR3 is 12 amino acids long. Germline loops: CDR1 SQVTM, CDR2 ANQGSEA. In the source study's methods: Estimated nucleated cell counts came from reference gene primer amplification. The table came from immunoSEQ multiplex PCR; TCRdb's copy has only in-frame clones and leaves some out. Clone size and the V and J calls come from that table; the DNA yielded D and trimming. Among about 140,000 clones, 84% were seen once, and the ten largest hold under 2%.

Sequenced material: PBMCs or T cells enriched from blood (not recorded which). The chain recombines TRBV29-1 with TRBJ1-2; TRBD1 aligns across 10 bases. The clonotype comes from a woman aged 18-29 years who had been exposed to COVID-19. The CDR3 DNA reads as TGCAGCGTCTCGGGACAGGGGTCTGGCTACACCTTC. Protein product: CSVSGQGSGYTF.